These 30 T cell receptor beta chains were all obtained from the same sample, sequenced in a study of blood T cell repertoires in COVID-19. The method was immunoSEQ multiplex PCR; TCRdb's version includes in-frame clones alone and lacks a portion of them. The sample has about 240,000 clones; approximately 91% are singletons. Sequenced sample: peripheral blood. Receptors were obtained from a man under 40 with COVID-19, enrolled during active disease.

The rearrangement joins TRBV14 to TRBJ2-2; D not certain. V shed 4 bases and J shed 4 bases, with 7 bases lying between them. Germline-derived CDR1 and CDR2 are SGHDN and FVKESK. The CDR3 consists of 13 residues. In DNA, the CDR3 is TGTGCCAGCAGCCCTCGACTCACCGGGGAGCTGTTTTTT. This gives the protein CASSPRLTGELFF.

This sequence joins TRBV19 and TRBJ1-3; possibly TRBD1 for D (6 bases). V lost 7 bases and J 4 bases, leaving 17 bases between the germline ends. This CDR3 contains 15 residues. Per germline, CDR1 LNHDA and CDR2 SQIVND (reference sequence). CDR3 coding DNA: TGTGCCAGTACATACCTGGGGGGGCCGGGAAACACCATATATTTT. Its translation: CASTYLGGPGNTIYF. Full variable domain (missing parts from reference TRBV19 and TRBJ1-3): DGGITQSPKYLFRKEGQNVTLSCEQNLNHDAMYWYRQDPGQGLRLIYYSQIVNDFQKGDIAEGYSVSREKKESFPLTVTSAQKNPTAFYLCASTYLGGPGNTIYFGEGSWLTVV.

This clone was seen once. CDR3 bases: TGCGCCAGCAGCCAATCCGGGACTCGCACCGGGGAGCTGTTTTTT. Its translation is CASSQSGTRTGELFF. This chain links TRBV4-1 with TRBJ2-2; a weak D match, TRBD2 (6 bases). This CDR3 is 15 amino acids long. In germline, CDR1 is MGHRA, CDR2 YSYEKL. V gave up 2 bases and J gave up 4 bases, with 11 bases separating them.

This chain joins TRBV2 and TRBJ2-1; 8 positions match TRBD1. This CDR3 has 15 amino acids. V trimming: 3 bases; J trimming: 6 bases; junction bases outside the gene matches: 7. CDR1 SNHLY and CDR2 FYNNEI come from the germline V gene. DNA of the CDR3: TGTGCCAGCAGTGAGGAGGGACAGGCCCCCAATGAGCAGTTCTTC. The encoded protein is CASSEEGQAPNEQFF.

This chain joins TRBV6-5 and TRBJ1-6; no reliable D call. The CDR3 is 15 amino acids. Trimming cost V 0 bases and J 7 bases, with 10 bases left between them. Germline values: CDR1 MNHEY, CDR2 SVGAGI. This CDR3 is CASSYSRGGNSPLHF. CDR3 in DNA: TGTGCCAGCAGTTACTCCCGGGGTGGAAATTCACCCCTCCACTTT.

The chain uses TRBV7-9 and TRBJ1-1; 7 bases align to TRBD1. The V segment lost 7 bases and the J segment 3 bases; nucleotides outside the gene matches: 11. This CDR3 spans 15 amino acids. Germline loops: CDR1 SEHNR, CDR2 FQNEAQ (reference sequence). For the CDR3, the DNA is TGTGCCAGCACCCCTAGGGGCAGGGGGGACACTGAAGCTTTCTTT. Protein product: CASTPRGRGDTEAFF.

The chain uses TRBV5-1 and TRBJ2-7, with D maybe TRBD2 (5 bases). The CDR3 extends over 14 amino acids. The V and J ends lost 5 bases and 6 bases respectively, with 18 bases between them. CDR1 SGHRS and CDR2 YFSETQ come from the germline V gene. The CDR3 nucleotides read TGCGCCAGCAGATCTGGTTCTCCCGCGGGCGAGCAGTACTTC. This sequence encodes CASRSGSPAGEQYF.

The chain is built from TRBV13 and TRBJ1-1; 8 bases line up with TRBD1. Per the germline V gene, CDR1 is PRHDT and CDR2 is FYEKMQ (reference sequence). The CDR3 sequence is 19 residues long. V gave up 5 bases and J gave up 0 bases; unmatched junction bases: 17. CDR3 sequence (DNA): TGTGCCAGCAGCCTAATATCCTCCGGGACAGGAATAATGAACACTGAAGCTTTCTTT. This gives the protein CASSLISSGTGIMNTEAFF.

This sequence joins TRBV7-9 and TRBJ1-1; the D gene is possibly TRBD1 (5 bases). The germline V and J ends were trimmed by 0 bases and 3 bases, with 11 bases remaining between them. CDR3 length equals 15 residues. Germline lookup yields CDR1 SEHNR and CDR2 FQNEAQ (reference sequence). Written as DNA, the CDR3 is TGTGCCAGCAGCTTAGCCCCCGGACACTACACTGAAGCTTTCTTT. Translation gives CASSLAPGHYTEAFF.

This clone was picked up a small number of times. The chain uses TRBV5-6 and TRBJ2-2, with 7 bases lining up with TRBD1. The J segment lost 6 bases and the V segment lost 2 bases, leaving 1 base of the junction unmatched. The CDR3 is 13 residues long. Germline assignment: CDR1 SGHDT and CDR2 YYEEEE. CDR3 sequence (DNA): TGTGCCAGCAGCTTCCAGGGGGCCGGGGAGCTGTTTTTT. Residues: CASSFQGAGELFF.

The rearrangement joins TRBV3-1 (or the pseudogene TRBV3-2) to TRBJ1-2; D perhaps matches TRBD1 (6 bases). Looked up from germline, CDR1 is LGHDT and CDR2 is YNNKEL (reference sequence). This CDR3 has 15 amino acids. V was shortened by 0 bases and J by 3 bases, with 11 bases between the two germline ends. The CDR3 coding sequence is TGTGCCAGCAGCCAAGAATTCTCAGGGGACTATGGCTACACCTTC. It yields the protein CASSQEFSGDYGYTF.

V gene TRBV7-9 combines with J gene TRBJ2-5; tentatively, D is TRBD2 (6 bases). The CDR3 is 16 residues long. Trimming removed 5 bases at V and 2 bases at J, with 18 bases between. Germline CDR1 SEHNR, CDR2 FQNEAQ (reference sequence). The DNA of the CDR3 is TGTGCCAGCAGCCCTACTGGGGCGGGAACGCAAGAGACCCAGTACTTC. Translating it yields CASSPTGAGTQETQYF.

The chain couples TRBV30 to TRBJ2-5; maybe TRBD1 (6 bases). Looked up from germline, CDR1 is GTSNPN and CDR2 is SVGIG (reference sequence). The V end lost 5 bases, the J end lost 7 bases, and 17 bases lay between the germline ends. The CDR3 consists of 13 residues. This chain's CDR3 is CAWGPGQSGTQYF. In DNA, the CDR3 is TGTGCCTGGGGTCCGGGACAAAGCGGGACCCAGTACTTC.

V gene TRBV7-2 combines with J gene TRBJ1-2; 7 bases are a match to TRBD1. This CDR3 has 15 residues. CDR1 is SGHTA, CDR2 FQGNSA, per germline. V dropped 1 base and J dropped 4; count of bases not matched to a gene: 6. The CDR3 DNA is TGTGCCAGCAGCTTAGAATGGGCAGGGGGCTATGGCTACACCTTC. Its translation: CASSLEWAGGYGYTF.

The rearrangement uses TRBV27 and TRBJ2-7; 7 bases map to TRBD1. Trimming took 5 bases from V and 4 from J; bases not matched to a gene: 8. Germline V gene lookup returns CDR1 MNHEY and CDR2 SMNVEV (reference sequence). CDR3 size: 14 residues. The CDR3: CASSTQGPKYEQYF. As DNA, the CDR3 is TGTGCCAGCAGTACACAGGGGCCGAAATACGAGCAGTACTTC.

V usage is TRBV5-1 and J usage is TRBJ2-3; 9 bases are shared with TRBD1. The ends lost 5 bases at V and 3 bases at J; junction bases unmatched: 4. Germline lookup yields CDR1 SGHRS and CDR2 YFSETQ. This CDR3 has 14 residues. The CDR3 loop is CASREGQGTDTQYF. The CDR3 DNA reads as TGCGCCAGCAGAGAGGGACAGGGAACAGATACGCAGTATTTT.

The chain uses TRBV4-1 and TRBJ2-1; 9 nucleotides align to TRBD2. CDR3 length: 15 residues. Per the germline V gene, CDR1 is MGHRA and CDR2 is YSYEKL. V trimming: 4 bases; J trimming: 4 bases; junction bases outside the gene matches: 5. Here the CDR3 reads CASSRGGAAYNEQFF. In nucleotides, the CDR3 is TGCGCCAGCAGCCGCGGGGGGGCCGCATACAATGAGCAGTTCTTC.

This sequence joins TRBV3-1 (or the pseudogene TRBV3-2) and TRBJ1-6, with 7 nucleotides matching TRBD1. Germline lookup yields CDR1 LGHDT and CDR2 YNNKEL (reference sequence). The trim removed 0 bases at V and 5 bases at J, leaving 10 bases unmatched. CDR3 length: 18 amino acids. The DNA for the CDR3 is TGTGCCAGCAGCCAAGATCCCCGCCCGACAGGGCATAATTCACCCCTCCACTTT. This encodes CASSQDPRPTGHNSPLHF.

The chain joins TRBV9 to TRBJ1-4; D is perhaps TRBD1 (5 bases). The germline V and J ends were trimmed by 4 bases and 8 bases, with 18 bases remaining between them. Germline V gene sequence: CDR1 SGDLS, CDR2 YYNGEE. CDR3 length: 15 residues. CDR3 in amino acids: CASSSGGVIEEKLFF. The CDR3 bases are TGTGCCAGCAGCTCAGGAGGGGTAATTGAGGAAAAACTGTTTTTT.

The chain has TRBV6-5 and TRBJ1-5, with 7 bases aligning to TRBD1. The germline CDR1 and CDR2 sequences are MNHEY and SVGAGI. The CDR3 loop spans 13 amino acids. Trimming at V came to 5 bases and at J to 7 bases, leaving 5 bases not matched to a gene. The CDR3 DNA is TGTGCCAGCAGTCCGGACAGGTCCCAGCCCCAGCATTTT. Amino acid sequence: CASSPDRSQPQHF.

This sequence joins TRBV15 and TRBJ2-7; TRBD1 aligns across 8 bases. CDR1 and CDR2 (germline): LNHNV, YYDKDF (reference sequence). This CDR3 contains 14 residues. The J segment lost 2 bases and the V segment lost 1 base, leaving 1 base of the junction unmatched. Here the CDR3 DNA reads TGTGCCACCAGCAGAGGGACAGGGCCCTACGAGCAGTACTTC. It specifies CATSRGTGPYEQYF.

The rearrangement uses TRBV3-1 (or the pseudogene TRBV3-2) and TRBJ2-5; 10 bases agree with TRBD2. V lost 6 bases and J lost 2; bases outside the gene matches: 3. The CDR3 is 14 residues long. CDR1 LGHDT and CDR2 YNNKEL come from the germline V gene (reference sequence). Written as DNA, the CDR3 is TGTGCCAGCAGTCTACTAGCGGGACAAGAGACCCAGTACTTC. As protein: CASSLLAGQETQYF.

This chain links TRBV2 with TRBJ1-5; 9 nucleotides match TRBD1. J gave up 7 bases and V 1 base, and 5 bases lay outside the gene matches. CDR1 and CDR2 from the germline V gene are SNHLY and FYNNEI. This CDR3 has 15 amino acids. The CDR3 sequence: CASSEGGQGGQPQHF. CDR3 DNA: TGTGCCAGCAGTGAAGGGGGACAGGGAGGCCAGCCCCAGCATTTT.

The chain carries TRBV9 and TRBJ2-7, with a weak D call TRBD2 (5 bases). The CDR3 is 11 residues long. V dropped 0 bases and J dropped 7 bases, with 5 bases sitting between them. Looked up from germline, CDR1 is SGDLS and CDR2 is YYNGEE. This CDR3 is CASSVAGEQYF. DNA for the CDR3: TGTGCCAGCAGCGTAGCGGGGGAGCAGTACTTC.

The rearrangement joins TRBV24-1 to TRBJ2-3, with TRBD1 as a possible D gene (5 bases). Germline CDR1 is KGHDR and CDR2 is SFDVKD. The ends were cut back, 6 bases at V and 0 bases at J, with 9 bases in the middle. CDR3 length: 14 amino acids. In nucleotides, the CDR3 is TGTGCCACCAGTTCAGGGTCTAGCACAGATACGCAGTATTTT. Translated: CATSSGSSTDTQYF.

This chain connects TRBV25-1 to TRBJ2-7; 12 bases line up with TRBD1. The CDR3 is made up of 15 amino acids. Per germline, CDR1 MGHDK and CDR2 SYGVNS. The trim removed 3 bases at V and 7 bases at J, leaving 7 bases unmatched. CDR3 sequence: CASSEVGDRGLEQYF. Written as DNA, the CDR3 is TGTGCCAGCAGTGAGGTCGGGGACAGGGGGCTTGAGCAGTACTTC.

V usage is TRBV9 and J usage is TRBJ2-7; 7 nucleotides align to TRBD1. This CDR3 spans 14 amino acids. V was clipped by 1 base and J by 2 bases; unmatched bases: 3. Per germline, CDR1 SGDLS and CDR2 YYNGEE. The CDR3 DNA sequence: TGTGCCAGCAGCGTAACAGGGGCCCCCTACGAGCAGTACTTC. This codes for CASSVTGAPYEQYF.

The chain employs TRBV12-5 and TRBJ1-6; D is perhaps TRBD1 (6 bases). Germline V CDR1 and CDR2: LGHNT, FRNRAP. Trimming removed 0 bases from V and 9 bases from J, with 24 bases in between. The CDR3 has 19 amino acids. The CDR3 DNA is TGTGCTAGTGGTTTGGTAAGGGGGACAACCCGAATGATGGGTTCACCCCTCCACTTT. This sequence encodes CASGLVRGTTRMMGSPLHF. The full variable domain, rest sourced from reference TRBV12-5 and TRBJ1-6, is DARVTQTPRHKVTEMGQEVTMRCQPILGHNTVFWYRQTMMQGLELLAYFRNRAPLDDSGMPKDRFSAEMPDATLATLKIQPSEPRDSAVYFCASGLVRGTTRMMGSPLHFGNGTRLTVT.

This clone was detected only a few times. The chain has TRBV2 and TRBJ2-7, with 7 bases matching TRBD2. This CDR3 has 12 residues. The germline gives CDR1 SNHLY, CDR2 FYNNEI. The V and J ends lost 8 bases and 6 bases, in that order; junction bases with no gene match: 7. Written as DNA, the CDR3 is TGTGCCAGCGGGAGGGTAATTCGCGAGCAGTACTTC. Residues: CASGRVIREQYF.

The chain uses TRBV7-2 and TRBJ1-1; no clear D gene. Germline V lookup: CDR1 SGHTA, CDR2 FQGNSA. Trimming pared 4 bases from V and 1 base from J, leaving 7 bases between. This CDR3 contains 13 residues. CDR3 sequence (DNA): TGTGCCAGCAGCTACCAGTGGAACACTGAAGCTTTCTTT. This codes for CASSYQWNTEAFF. Supplemented by reference TRBV7-2 and TRBJ1-1, the full variable domain reads GAGVSQSPSNKVTEKGKDVELRCDPISGHTALYWYRQSLGQGLEFLIYFQGNSAPDKSGLPSDRFSAERTGGSVSTLTIQRTQQEDSAVYLCASSYQWNTEAFFGQGTRLTVV.